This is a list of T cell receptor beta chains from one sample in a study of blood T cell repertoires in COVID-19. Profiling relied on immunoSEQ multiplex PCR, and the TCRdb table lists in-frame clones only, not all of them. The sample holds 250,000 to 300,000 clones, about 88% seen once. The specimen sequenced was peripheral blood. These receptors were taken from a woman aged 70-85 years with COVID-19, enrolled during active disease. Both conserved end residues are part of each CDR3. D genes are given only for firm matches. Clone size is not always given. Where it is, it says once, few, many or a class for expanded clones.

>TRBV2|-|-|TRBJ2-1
CASEISRFEQFF
TGTGCCAGCGAGATCTCACGGTTTGAGCAGTTCTTC
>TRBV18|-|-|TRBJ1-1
CASSPSGGWTEAFF
TGTGCCAGCTCACCGTCGGGGGGGTGGACTGAAGCTTTCTTT
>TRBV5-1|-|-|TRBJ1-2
CASSLDSYYGYTF
TGCGCCAGCAGCTTGGATAGTTACTATGGCTACACCTTC
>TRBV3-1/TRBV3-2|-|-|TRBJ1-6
CASSQDDGQLYNSPLHF
TGTGCCAGCAGCCAAGATGACGGACAGCTCTATAATTCACCCCTCCACTTT
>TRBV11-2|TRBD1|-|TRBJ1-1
CASSLVGGTDMNTEAFF
TGTGCCAGCAGCTTAGTAGGGGGGACAGATATGAACACTGAAGCTTTCTTT
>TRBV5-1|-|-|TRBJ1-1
CASTFDGRPEAFF
TGCGCCAGCACCTTTGATGGGCGCCCTGAAGCTTTCTTT
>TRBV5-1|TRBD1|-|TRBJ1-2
CASSEGQGYGYTF
TGCGCCAGCAGCGAGGGACAGGGGTATGGCTACACCTTC
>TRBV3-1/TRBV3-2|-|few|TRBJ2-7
CASSQLGGGANEQYF
TGTGCCAGCAGCCAATTAGGAGGGGGGGCCAACGAGCAGTACTTC
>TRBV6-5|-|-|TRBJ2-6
CASGATSGANVLTF
TGTGCCAGCGGAGCGACCTCTGGGGCCAACGTCCTGACTTTC
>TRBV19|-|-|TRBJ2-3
CASSTYADTQYF
TGTGCCAGTAGTACCTATGCAGATACGCAGTATTTT
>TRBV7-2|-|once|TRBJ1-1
CASSLARGTEAFF
TGTGCCAGCAGCTTAGCTCGGGGAACTGAAGCTTTCTTT
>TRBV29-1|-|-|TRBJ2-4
CSVVGGGASNIQYF
TGCAGCGTTGTGGGAGGGGGGGCATCAAACATTCAGTACTTC
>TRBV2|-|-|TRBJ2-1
CASSDGGGTYNEQFF
TGTGCCAGCAGTGATGGGGGGGGCACCTACAATGAGCAGTTCTTC
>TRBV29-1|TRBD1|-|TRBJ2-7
CSVRQGYNEQYF
TGCAGCGTACGACAGGGGTACAACGAGCAGTACTTC
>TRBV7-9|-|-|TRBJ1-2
CASRSIQGFSYGYTF
TGTGCCAGCAGATCTATCCAGGGATTCAGCTATGGCTACACCTTC
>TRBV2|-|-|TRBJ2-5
CASSGKLRQETQYF
TGTGCCAGCAGTGGTAAACTGAGACAAGAGACCCAGTACTTC
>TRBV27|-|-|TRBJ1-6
CASTPLTGGSPLHF
TGTGCCAGCACCCCGTTGACAGGAGGTTCACCCCTCCACTTT
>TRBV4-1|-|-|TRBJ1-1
CASSPRGSQWEDTEAFF
TGCGCCAGCAGCCCCCGGGGCAGTCAGTGGGAGGACACTGAAGCTTTCTTT